These T cell receptor beta chains were read from a single sample in a study of cytomegalovirus exposure and HLA in healthy donors. The protocol was immunoSEQ multiplex PCR, while the TCRdb copy is restricted to in-frame clones and leaves out a portion. This sample has some 120,000 clones, with around 77% found just once. Sequenced: PBMCs. Receptors were obtained from a woman between 35 and 50 years old in good health and CMV-seropositive. Both conserved end residues are part of each CDR3. The order of the fields is D gene, J gene, clone size, V gene, CDR3 DNA, CDR3 protein. A D gene is named only where the DNA matches it firmly. Clone size is shown for a subset of rows, as once, few, many or a class of expanded clone.

TRBD1 TRBJ1-5 NA TRBV7-2 TGTGCCAGCAGCTTCAGGCAGGGGGATCAGCCCCAGCATTTT CASSFRQGDQPQHF
NA TRBJ2-1 NA TRBV6-1 TGTGCCAGCACTACAGACTACAATGAGCAGTTCTTC CASTTDYNEQFF
NA TRBJ2-3 NA TRBV14 TGTGCCAGCAGCCAAGGAGGAGCCCCAGATACGCAGTATTTT CASSQGGAPDTQYF
TRBD2 TRBJ2-7 NA TRBV6-5 TGTGCCAGCAGTGGGACTAGCGGGACCTACGAGCAGTACTTC CASSGTSGTYEQYF
TRBD2 TRBJ2-1 NA TRBV19 TGTGCCAGTAGAATGGCGGGAGGCTACAATGAGCAGTTCTTC CASRMAGGYNEQFF
TRBD2 TRBJ2-7 NA TRBV11-2 TGTGCCAGCAGCTCGTTAGCGGGAGACCCCTACGAGCAGTACTTC CASSSLAGDPYEQYF
NA TRBJ2-7 NA TRBV7-2 TGTGCCAGCAGCCCTCGGCCAGGGGCCTACGAGCAGTACTTC CASSPRPGAYEQYF
NA TRBJ1-2 NA TRBV11-2 TGTGCCAGCAGCCCCTCAGGGAACTATGGCTACACCTTC CASSPSGNYGYTF
TRBD2 TRBJ2-1 NA TRBV2 TGTGCCAGCAGGCTAGCGGGAGGGGAGCAGTTCTTC CASRLAGGEQFF
TRBD1 TRBJ1-1 once TRBV5-4 TGTGCCAGCAGCTTGACAGGGGGCTTCGGCACTGAAGCTTTCTTT CASSLTGGFGTEAFF
TRBD2 TRBJ2-7 many TRBV10-3 TGTGCCATCAGGAGAGAGGAGCGGGAAGGCTACGAGCAGTACTTC CAIRREEREGYEQYF
NA TRBJ1-2 NA TRBV10-3 TGTGCCATCAGTGAGTCTCAGGGGCCCTATGGCTACACCTTC CAISESQGPYGYTF
TRBD1 TRBJ2-2 NA TRBV27 TGTGCCAGTTCCGACAGGGGGCTCTCCACCGGGGAGCTGTTTTTT CASSDRGLSTGELFF
NA TRBJ2-5 NA TRBV2 TGTGCCACCGGAGAGACCCAGTACTTC CATGETQYF
TRBD2 TRBJ2-1 NA TRBV13 TGTGCCAGCAGCTCCCTAGCGGGAGGTGTCAATGAGCAGTTCTTC CASSSLAGGVNEQFF
NA TRBJ2-3 NA TRBV6-1 TGTGCCAGCAGTGAAGCGGGGACTCTAAGCAGGGATACGCAGTATTTT CASSEAGTLSRDTQYF
TRBD2 TRBJ2-1 NA TRBV7-9 TGTGCCAGGTTTAGGGGGACTAGCGGGAGTCCGCGGGTCTTC CARFRGTSGSPRVF
NA TRBJ1-2 NA TRBV2 TGTGCCAGATACAGGGAGGGGGGCTACACCTTC CARYREGGYTF
NA TRBJ2-7 NA TRBV9 TGTGCCAGCAGCGTAACCCTGACTTCCTCCGAGCAGTACTTC CASSVTLTSSEQYF
TRBD1 TRBJ1-6 NA TRBV6-1 TGTGCCAGCAGTGCCCTAGGGGGCTCTGGTTCACCCCTCCACTTT CASSALGGSGSPLHF
TRBD2 TRBJ2-2 NA TRBV7-8 TGTGCCAGCAGCTTAGCTGGGGGGGCGAACACCGGGGAGCTGTTTTTT CASSLAGGANTGELFF
TRBD2 TRBJ2-1 few TRBV7-2 TGTGCCAGCAAGTTACTGGGACTAGCTCCCGATGAGCAGTTCTTC CASKLLGLAPDEQFF
NA TRBJ2-5 NA TRBV7-8 TGTGCCAGCAGCTCGCATAGACAAGAGACCCAGTACTTC CASSSHRQETQYF
TRBD2 TRBJ2-2 NA TRBV5-6 TGTGCCAGCAGCTTGGCCGGGAGGTGGGGGACCGGGGAGCTGTTTTTT CASSLAGRWGTGELFF
NA TRBJ1-1 NA TRBV7-2 TGTGCCAGCAGCCCAGAGGTGATGAACACTGAAGCTTTCTTT CASSPEVMNTEAFF
TRBD2 TRBJ2-1 few TRBV5-4 TGTGCCAGCAGCCCTCGGACTAGCGGGTACTCCTACAATGAGCAGTTCTTC CASSPRTSGYSYNEQFF
TRBD2 TRBJ2-5 few TRBV7-9 TGTGCCAGCAGCGGGACTAGGCGTGAGACCCAGTACTTC CASSGTRRETQYF
TRBD2 TRBJ2-3 NA TRBV28 TGTGCCAGCAGTCTCATGAGGTTAGCGGGAGTCCCAGATACGCAGTATTTT CASSLMRLAGVPDTQYF
NA TRBJ2-1 NA TRBV28 TGTGCCAGCAGTGGGACTCCAAACAATGAGCAGTTCTTC CASSGTPNNEQFF
NA TRBJ2-1 NA TRBV30 TGTGCCTGGAGCTTGGACTTCAATGAGCAGTTCTTC CAWSLDFNEQFF
NA TRBJ1-4 NA TRBV6-6 TGTGCCAGCAGTTACTCCCCAGCAACTAATGAAAAACTGTTTTTT CASSYSPATNEKLFF
NA TRBJ2-7 NA TRBV25-1 TGTGCCAGCAGTCTGGACAGCTACGAGCAGTACTTC CASSLDSYEQYF
NA TRBJ2-1 NA TRBV5-6 TGTGCCAGCAGCTTGGCCCCGACAGGCTACAATGAGCAGTTCTTC CASSLAPTGYNEQFF
TRBD2 TRBJ2-1 NA TRBV29-1 TGCAGCGTTGCGATGACTAGCGGGAGGAACAATGAGCAGTTCTTC CSVAMTSGRNNEQFF
NA TRBJ1-4 NA TRBV7-9 TGTGCCAGCAGCTTACGGGAGCAGGCTAATAGAAATGAAAAACTGTTTTTT CASSLREQANRNEKLFF
TRBD1 TRBJ1-4 once TRBV5-1 TGCGCCAGCAGCTCCGGGACAGGTTATGAAAAACTGTTTTTT CASSSGTGYEKLFF
TRBD2 TRBJ2-7 NA TRBV28 TGTGCCACCAGGGTGGGGGGGGCCTACGAGCAGTACTTC CATRVGGAYEQYF
NA TRBJ2-3 NA TRBV28 TGTGCCAGCAGTTTTTTAGACAGATTGGCAGATACGCAGTATTTT CASSFLDRLADTQYF
TRBD1 TRBJ2-2 NA TRBV5-6 TGTGCCAGCAGCTTGGGGCAGGGGGCTTTTACCGGGGAGCTGTTTTTT CASSLGQGAFTGELFF
NA TRBJ1-1 NA TRBV7-9 TGTGCCAGCAGCTTAGAACAGGGGAACACTGAAGCTTTCTTT CASSLEQGNTEAFF
NA TRBJ1-6 NA TRBV6-1 TGTGCCAGCAGTCGGGACACTGGCCCCCCCCTCCACTTT CASSRDTGPPLHF
TRBD1 TRBJ2-5 NA TRBV2 TGTGCCAGCGACGACAGGGGGCTGGAGACCCAGTACTTC CASDDRGLETQYF
TRBD2 TRBJ2-1 NA TRBV9 TGTGCCAGCACCCAGAGGGCTAGCGGGAGCTATGAGCAGTTCTTC CASTQRASGSYEQFF
NA TRBJ1-1 NA TRBV18 TGTGCCAGCTCACCTTCGAGGAGAGTGAACACTGAAGCTTTCTTT CASSPSRRVNTEAFF
TRBD2 TRBJ2-5 NA TRBV5-6 TGTGCCAGCAGCTCTGGCGGGAGGCCGGGGGTTGAAGAGACCCAGTACTTC CASSSGGRPGVEETQYF
TRBD2 TRBJ2-2 once TRBV7-3 TGTGCCAGCAGCTTAAATGGCGGGAGGAGCACCGGGGAGCTGTTTTTT CASSLNGGRSTGELFF
NA TRBJ2-2 few TRBV7-3 TGTGCCAGCAGCTTAACGGGCGCCGGGGAGCTGTTTTTT CASSLTGAGELFF
TRBD1 TRBJ2-6 NA TRBV2 TGTGCCAGCGAAGGGGGCGGTGGGGCCAACGTCCTGACTTTC CASEGGGGANVLTF
TRBD2 TRBJ2-7 NA TRBV28 TGTGCCAGCAGTCGGACTAGCGTGCCCTACGAGCAGTACTTC CASSRTSVPYEQYF
NA TRBJ1-6 NA TRBV7-8 TGTGCCAGCAGCCCCAGACAGAAAGATTCACCCCTCCACTTT CASSPRQKDSPLHF